The 21 T cell receptor beta chains presented below share a single source sample, sequenced in a study of cytomegalovirus exposure and HLA in healthy donors. PCR used 60 Vbeta primers and 13 Jbeta primers. Profiled with immunoSEQ multiplex PCR; TCRdb holds only in-frame clones, not every one. There are tens of thousands of clones in the sample; approximately 68% occur only once, and about a fifth lies in the top ten. Sequenced: PBMCs. These receptors originate from a woman aged 45 to 65 in good health and CMV-seropositive.

The chain couples TRBV6-5 to TRBJ1-1; 9 bases fit TRBD1. The CDR3 loop spans 13 amino acids. Germline V gives CDR1 MNHEY, CDR2 SVGAGI. The trim removed 7 bases at V and 8 bases at J, leaving 8 bases unmatched. The CDR3 bases are TGTGCCAGCACCGAAGTACAGGGGGCAGAAGCTTTCTTT. This encodes CASTEVQGAEAFF.

The genes are TRBV2 and TRBJ2-5; 14 bases match TRBD2. Germline CDR1 reads SNHLY; CDR2 reads FYNNEI. J lost 5 bases, V lost 2 bases, and 4 bases had no gene match. This CDR3 contains 16 residues. CDR3 in DNA: TGTGCCAGCAGTGAACAGCGACTAGCGGGAGGGGAGACCCAGTACTTC. Translating it yields CASSEQRLAGGETQYF.

This clone occurred a few times. The rearrangement uses TRBV10-3 and TRBJ1-5; D gene uncertain. CDR3 length: 16 amino acids. Per germline, CDR1 ENHRY and CDR2 SYGVKD. The ends were cut back, 0 bases at V and 2 bases at J, with 11 bases in the middle. The CDR3 DNA follows: TGTGCCATCAGTGAGTCCAGTGCTTTTGGCAATCAGCCCCAGCATTTT. It yields the protein CAISESSAFGNQPQHF.

The CDR3 DNA reads TGTGCCAGCAGCGGACAATTCACAGATACGCAGTATTTT. It yields the protein CASSGQFTDTQYF. The gene calls are TRBV7-8 and TRBJ2-3, with a weak D call TRBD1 (5 bases). This CDR3 comprises 13 residues. Germline V gives CDR1 SGHVS, CDR2 FQNEAQ. V was shortened by 5 bases and J by 2 bases, with 8 bases between the two germline ends.

The chain recombines TRBV28 with TRBJ1-2; 12 nucleotides line up with TRBD1. The CDR3 extends over 17 amino acids. Germline V gene sequence: CDR1 MDHEN, CDR2 SYDVKM. The ends lost 8 bases at V and 8 bases at J; junction bases unmatched: 18. CDR3: CASLISGTGGFSRGYTF. The CDR3 DNA is TGTGCCAGCCTAATTTCCGGGACAGGGGGCTTTTCGCGAGGCTACACCTTC.

V is TRBV7-7 and J is TRBJ2-5; TRBD1 is a possible D gene (5 bases). Trimming removed 3 bases from V and 4 bases from J, with 15 bases in between. The CDR3 is made up of 15 amino acids. Per the germline V gene, CDR1 is SSHAT and CDR2 is FNYEAQ (reference sequence). This chain's CDR3 is CASSLVGQGGETQYF. CDR3 DNA: TGTGCCAGCAGCTTGGTGGGGCAGGGTGGAGAGACCCAGTACTTC.

The gene calls are TRBV11-2 and TRBJ2-1, with 10 bases lining up with TRBD1. The CDR3 has 16 residues. Losses at the gene ends were 5 bases for V and 4 bases for J; bases not matched to a gene: 8. Germline V gene data show CDR1 as SGHAT and CDR2 as FQNNGV. The CDR3 sequence: CASSTGTGVGYNEQFF. CDR3 nucleotides: TGTGCCAGCAGCACAGGGACAGGGGTAGGTTACAATGAGCAGTTCTTC.

The chain employs TRBV28 and TRBJ1-5, with D unresolved. Germline loops: CDR1 MDHEN, CDR2 SYDVKM. The CDR3 runs to 13 residues. Trimming shortened V by 3 bases and J by 9 bases, and 12 bases separated the two germline ends. The CDR3 loop reads CASSFPPVRPQHF. As DNA, the CDR3 is TGTGCCAGCAGTTTTCCCCCCGTTCGGCCCCAGCATTTT.

The chain has TRBV9 and TRBJ2-3; tentatively, D is TRBD1 (5 bases). V lost 0 bases, J lost 3 bases, and 11 bases lay in between. Per germline, CDR1 SGDLS and CDR2 YYNGEE. This CDR3 is built from 15 residues. CDR3 loop: CASSVDGRVTDTQYF. In DNA form, the CDR3 reads TGTGCCAGCAGCGTAGACGGCAGGGTGACAGATACGCAGTATTTT.

The V call is TRBV18, the J call TRBJ2-7; weak D call: TRBD1 (5 bases). Trimming stripped 1 base from V and 4 bases from J, with 17 bases between. Germline values: CDR1 KGHSH, CDR2 LQKENI. This CDR3 region has 16 residues. The CDR3 DNA sequence: TGTGCCAGCTCACCACTTCAGGGTGGTGACCCTTACGAGCAGTACTTC. Its protein is CASSPLQGGDPYEQYF.

The chain combines TRBV6-1 with TRBJ2-2; D perhaps matches TRBD1 (6 bases). The CDR3 spans 15 residues. Trimming took off 7 bases at V and 3 bases at J, with 15 bases between the two ends. Per the germline V gene, CDR1 is MNHNS and CDR2 is SASEGT. CDR3: CASTTGHADTGELFF. In DNA form, the CDR3 reads TGTGCCAGCACCACGGGACACGCTGACACCGGGGAGCTGTTTTTT.

This chain links TRBV29-1 with TRBJ2-5; a weak D match, TRBD2 (5 bases). Germline V gene sequence: CDR1 SQVTM, CDR2 ANQGSEA. The V and J ends lost 5 bases and 4 bases respectively, with 11 bases between them. The CDR3 consists of 12 residues. The CDR3 here is CSVSEGTETQYF. In DNA form, the CDR3 reads TGCAGCGTTTCCGAGGGCACAGAGACCCAGTACTTC.

The chain has TRBV18 and TRBJ1-2; D uncertain. Germline CDR1 and CDR2: KGHSH and LQKENI. V shed 0 bases and J shed 0 bases, with 8 bases lying between them. The CDR3 extends over 15 amino acids. CDR3: CASSPPAATNYGYTF. The CDR3 nucleotides are TGTGCCAGCTCACCACCGGCGGCTACTAACTATGGCTACACCTTC. Based on the CDR3 plus reference TRBV18 and TRBJ1-2, the full variable domain is NAGVMQNPRHLVRRRGQEARLRCSPMKGHSHVYWYRQLPEEGLKFMVYLQKENIIDESGMPKERFSAEFPKEGPSILRIQQVVRGDSAAYFCASSPPAATNYGYTFGSGTRLTVV.

This clone was seen only a few times. The chain links TRBV15 to TRBJ1-2; 7 bases are a match to TRBD1. V lost 3 bases to trimming and J lost 1 base; unmatched junction nucleotides: 5. The CDR3 is 15 amino acids. From germline, CDR1 is LNHNV and CDR2 YYDKDF (reference sequence). The CDR3 reads CATSRNRGLNYGYTF. DNA of the CDR3: TGTGCCACCAGCAGGAACAGGGGACTTAACTATGGCTACACCTTC.

This clone has only a few counts. The CDR3 region is CAAGPRGLGYTF. Here the CDR3 DNA reads TGTGCCGCTGGGCCGAGGGGGCTGGGCTACACCTTC. The chain links TRBV27 to TRBJ1-2; TRBD1 matches at 7 bases. From germline, CDR1 is MNHEY and CDR2 SMNVEV (reference sequence). V lost 11 bases and J lost 8; bases outside the gene matches: 11. This CDR3 is built from 12 residues.

The genes are TRBV6-5 and TRBJ2-5; 8 bases line up with TRBD2. J lost 5 bases, V lost 0 bases, and 5 bases had no gene match. Germline-derived CDR1 and CDR2 are MNHEY and SVGAGI. The CDR3 length is 15 residues. CDR3 amino acids: CASSYSAGGGETQYF. CDR3 DNA sequence: TGTGCCAGCAGTTACTCGGCGGGGGGAGGTGAGACCCAGTACTTC.

V and J are TRBV6-1 and TRBJ2-2, with unresolved D. Between the trimmed V and J ends, which lost 6 bases and 7 bases, there was a span of 15 bases. The germline CDR1 and CDR2 sequences are MNHNS and SASEGT. The CDR3 loop spans 14 amino acids. CDR3 bases: TGTGCCAGCAGCGACCCAGGAACTCACGGGGAGCTGTTTTTT. Protein product: CASSDPGTHGELFF.

The rearrangement links TRBV6-5 to TRBJ2-1; 9 nucleotides agree with TRBD2. CDR3 size: 16 residues. The V gene end was trimmed by 2 bases and the J gene end by 3 bases; junction bases not matched to a gene: 5. Germline V lookup: CDR1 MNHEY, CDR2 SVGAGI. CDR3 DNA sequence: TGTGCCAGCAGTTACCTCTTAGCGGGGGACTACAATGAGCAGTTCTTC. Its protein is CASSYLLAGDYNEQFF.

CDR3 amino acids: CASSLGQGAEKLFF. The CDR3 DNA reads TGCGCCAGCAGCTTGGGTCAGGGGGCTGAAAAACTGTTTTTT. The chain carries TRBV5-1 and TRBJ1-4; 8 nucleotides agree with TRBD1. V was pared by 0 bases and J by 7 bases, with 2 bases of the junction left unmatched. CDR3 length: 14 amino acids. Per the germline V gene, CDR1 is SGHRS and CDR2 is YFSETQ.

The J gene is TRBJ1-2, the V gene TRBV28; D ambiguous. Germline V CDR1 and CDR2: MDHEN, SYDVKM. The CDR3 spans 16 residues. V was cut by 3 bases and J by 4 bases, with 18 bases left in between. CDR3 protein: CASSFSDSPFIYGYTF. CDR3 sequence (DNA): TGTGCCAGCAGTTTCTCGGACTCTCCTTTTATCTATGGCTACACCTTC.

The V and J genes are TRBV4-1 and TRBJ2-5; weak D call: TRBD1 (6 bases). Germline V lookup: CDR1 MGHRA, CDR2 YSYEKL. V was trimmed by 0 bases and J by 5 bases, leaving 10 bases between them. CDR3 size: 14 residues. The CDR3 nucleotides read TGCGCCAGCAGCCAAGATTTTGGGGGCGAGACCCAGTACTTC. Translating it yields CASSQDFGGETQYF.